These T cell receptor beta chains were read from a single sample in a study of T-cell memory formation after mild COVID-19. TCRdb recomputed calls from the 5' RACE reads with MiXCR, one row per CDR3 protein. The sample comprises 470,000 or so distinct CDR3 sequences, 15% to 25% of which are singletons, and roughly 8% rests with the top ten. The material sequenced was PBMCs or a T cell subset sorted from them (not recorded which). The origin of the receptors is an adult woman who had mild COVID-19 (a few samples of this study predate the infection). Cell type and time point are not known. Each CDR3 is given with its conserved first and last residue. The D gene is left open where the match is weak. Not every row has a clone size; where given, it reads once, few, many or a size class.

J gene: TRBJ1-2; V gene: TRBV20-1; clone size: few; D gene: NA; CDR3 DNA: TGCAGTGCCCCAAACGGATCAATGAGTGCGGGCTACACCTTC; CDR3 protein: CSAPNGSMSAGYTF
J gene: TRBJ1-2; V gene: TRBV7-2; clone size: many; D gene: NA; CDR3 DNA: TGTGCCAGCAGCCCCACGGCCAGCTATGGCTACACCTTC; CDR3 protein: CASSPTASYGYTF
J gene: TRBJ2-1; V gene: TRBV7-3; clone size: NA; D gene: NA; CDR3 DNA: TGTGCCAGCAGCTTAAAGACCCGTAGGACTCCCAGCTCCTACAATGAGCAGTTCTTC; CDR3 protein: CASSLKTRRTPSSYNEQFF
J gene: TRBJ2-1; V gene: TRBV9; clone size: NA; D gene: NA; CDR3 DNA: TGTGCCAGCAGCTCCCCGTCCGGGACACCCTCCTACAATGAGCAGTTCTTC; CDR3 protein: CASSSPSGTPSYNEQFF
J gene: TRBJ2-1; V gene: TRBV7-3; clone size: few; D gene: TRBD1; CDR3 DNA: TGTGCCAGCAGCTCCCGGACAGGGGGAATCTACAATGAGCAGTTCTTC; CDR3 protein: CASSSRTGGIYNEQFF
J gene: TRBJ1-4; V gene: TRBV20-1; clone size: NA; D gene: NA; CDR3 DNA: TGCAGTGCTAGAGATTTCAGGGGATCAGTCACTTCAACTAATGAAAAACTGTTTTTT; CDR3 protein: CSARDFRGSVTSTNEKLFF
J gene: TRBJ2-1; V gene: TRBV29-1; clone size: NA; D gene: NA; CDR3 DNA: TGCAGCGTTAAACCCAACAATGAGCAGTTCTTC; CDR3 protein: CSVKPNNEQFF
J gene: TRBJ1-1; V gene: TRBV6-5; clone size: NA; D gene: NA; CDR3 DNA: TGTGCCAGCAGTATAAGTCGGCAGATGAACACTGAAGCTTTCTTT; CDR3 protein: CASSISRQMNTEAFF
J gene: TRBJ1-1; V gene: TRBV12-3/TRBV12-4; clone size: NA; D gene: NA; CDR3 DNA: TGTGCCAGCAAATTAGGTGCATACACTGAAGCTTTCTTT; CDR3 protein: CASKLGAYTEAFF
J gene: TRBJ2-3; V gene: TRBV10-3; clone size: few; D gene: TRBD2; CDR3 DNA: TGTGCCATCAGTGAGATTCAAGCGGGGGGCACAGATACGCAGTATTTT; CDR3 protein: CAISEIQAGGTDTQYF
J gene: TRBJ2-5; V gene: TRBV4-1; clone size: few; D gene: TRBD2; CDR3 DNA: TGCGCCAGCAGCCACCCACTAGCGGGGGGCCAAGAGACCCAGTACTTC; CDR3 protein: CASSHPLAGGQETQYF
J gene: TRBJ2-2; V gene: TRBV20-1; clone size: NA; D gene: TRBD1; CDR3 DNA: TGCAGTGCTAGAGTGGGACAGCGAAACACCGGGGAGCTGTTTTTT; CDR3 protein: CSARVGQRNTGELFF
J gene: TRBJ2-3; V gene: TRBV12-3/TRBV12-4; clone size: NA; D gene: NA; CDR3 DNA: TGTGCCAGCAGTCCCGGGCCGGTTCTAAGCACAGATACGCAGTATTTT; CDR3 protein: CASSPGPVLSTDTQYF
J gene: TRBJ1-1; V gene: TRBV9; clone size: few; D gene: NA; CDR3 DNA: TGTGCCAGCACTCCCTTCTCTGGGACATCTAACACTGAAGCTTTCTTT; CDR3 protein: CASTPFSGTSNTEAFF
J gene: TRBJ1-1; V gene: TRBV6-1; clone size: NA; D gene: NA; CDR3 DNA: TGTGCCAGCAGTGAACTGAGGGGCACCGCGAACACTGAAGCTTTCTTT; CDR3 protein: CASSELRGTANTEAFF
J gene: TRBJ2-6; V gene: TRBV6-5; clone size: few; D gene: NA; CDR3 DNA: TGTGCCAGCAGTTATGCGATCTCTGGGGCCAACGTCCTGACTTTC; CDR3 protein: CASSYAISGANVLTF
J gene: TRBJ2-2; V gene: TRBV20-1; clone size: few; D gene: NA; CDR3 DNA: TGCAGTGCAGCTTTCGGCGGGCCTAACACCGGGGAGCTGTTTTTT; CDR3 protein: CSAAFGGPNTGELFF
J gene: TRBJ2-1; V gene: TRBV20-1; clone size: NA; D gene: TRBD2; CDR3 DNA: TGCAGTCGACCTGCTAGCGGGGGGAATGAGCAGTTCTTC; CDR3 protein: CSRPASGGNEQFF
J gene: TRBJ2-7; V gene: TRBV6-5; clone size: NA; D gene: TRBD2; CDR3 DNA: TGTGCCAGCAGTTACGGAGCGGGAGTCGCCGAGCAGTACTTC; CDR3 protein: CASSYGAGVAEQYF
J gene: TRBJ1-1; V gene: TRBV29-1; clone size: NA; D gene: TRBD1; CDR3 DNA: TGCAGCGCCATGACAGGGGCGAACACTGAAGCTTTCTTT; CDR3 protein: CSAMTGANTEAFF
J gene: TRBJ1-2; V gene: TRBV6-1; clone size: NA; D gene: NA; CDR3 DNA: TGTGCCAGCAGGACGACAGAGGGGATCTTTCTAGGCTACACCTTC; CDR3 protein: CASRTTEGIFLGYTF
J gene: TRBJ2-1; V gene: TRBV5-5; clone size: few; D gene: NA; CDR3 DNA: TGTGCCAGCAGCTTGGCAGGGGAATACTCCTACAATGAGCAGTTCTTC; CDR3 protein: CASSLAGEYSYNEQFF
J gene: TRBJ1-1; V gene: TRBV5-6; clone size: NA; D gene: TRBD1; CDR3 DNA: TGTGCCAGCAGCTGGGACAGGGGAGTAACTGAAGCTTTCTTT; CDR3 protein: CASSWDRGVTEAFF
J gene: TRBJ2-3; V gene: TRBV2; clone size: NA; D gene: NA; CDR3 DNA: TGTGCCAGCAGGAGGTCCAGCACAGATACGCAGTATTTT; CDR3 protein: CASRRSSTDTQYF
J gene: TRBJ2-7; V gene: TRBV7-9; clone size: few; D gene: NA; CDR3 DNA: TGTGCCAGCAGCTTCGGGGTGCGACCCTACGAGCAGTACTTC; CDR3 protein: CASSFGVRPYEQYF
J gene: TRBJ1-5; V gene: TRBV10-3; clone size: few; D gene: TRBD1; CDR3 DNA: TGTGCCACCCGGACAGGGAGGGATGATCAGCCCCAGCATTTT; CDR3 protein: CATRTGRDDQPQHF
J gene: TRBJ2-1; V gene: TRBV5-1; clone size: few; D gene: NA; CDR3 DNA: TGCGCCAGCAGCTTGTCTGGGGCCCCCTCTCGGAATGAGCAGTTCTTC; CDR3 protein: CASSLSGAPSRNEQFF
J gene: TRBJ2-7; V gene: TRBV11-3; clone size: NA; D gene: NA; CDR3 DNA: TGTGCCAGCAGCCCGACCCGGCAGGGGTACCACGAGCAGTACTTC; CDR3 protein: CASSPTRQGYHEQYF
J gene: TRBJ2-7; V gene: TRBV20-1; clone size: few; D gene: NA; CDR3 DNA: TGCAGTGCTAGAGCTCTGCGGGGCGAGCAGTACTTC; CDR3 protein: CSARALRGEQYF
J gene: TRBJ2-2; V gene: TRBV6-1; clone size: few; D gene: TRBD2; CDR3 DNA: TGTGCCAGCAGCCCGGGACTAGCGGCCCCGAACACCGGGGAGCTGTTTTTT; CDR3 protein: CASSPGLAAPNTGELFF
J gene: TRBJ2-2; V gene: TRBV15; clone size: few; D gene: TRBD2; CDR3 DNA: TGTGCCACCAGAACAAGACTAGCGCCGAACACCGGGGAGCTGTTTTTT; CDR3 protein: CATRTRLAPNTGELFF
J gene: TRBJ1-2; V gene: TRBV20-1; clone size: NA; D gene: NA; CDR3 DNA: TGCAGTGCTAGAATACCATTCACAGGGTTCTATGGCTACACCTTC; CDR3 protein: CSARIPFTGFYGYTF
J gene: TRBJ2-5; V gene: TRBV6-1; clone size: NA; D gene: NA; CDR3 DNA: TGTGCCAGCGACAGAGAGGCTTCTTCAGAGACCCAGTACTTC; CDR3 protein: CASDREASSETQYF
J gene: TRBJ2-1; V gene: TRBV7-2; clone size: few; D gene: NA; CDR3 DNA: TGTGCCAGCAGCTTAGCCGAGCCCCCCTACAATGAGCAGTTCTTC; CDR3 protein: CASSLAEPPYNEQFF
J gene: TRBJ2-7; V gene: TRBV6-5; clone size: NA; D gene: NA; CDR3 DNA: TGTGCCAGCAGTTACTCAGGGACTTCTCTCGAGCAGTACTTC; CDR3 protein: CASSYSGTSLEQYF
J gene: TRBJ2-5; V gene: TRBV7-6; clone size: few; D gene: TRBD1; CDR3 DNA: TGTGCCAGCAGCCTCGAGGGACAGGGAGAGACCCAGTACTTC; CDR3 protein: CASSLEGQGETQYF
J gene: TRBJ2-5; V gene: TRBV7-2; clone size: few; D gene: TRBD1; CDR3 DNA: TGTGCCAGCAGGAGGACAGGGGTGTTCCAAGAGACCCAGTACTTC; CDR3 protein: CASRRTGVFQETQYF
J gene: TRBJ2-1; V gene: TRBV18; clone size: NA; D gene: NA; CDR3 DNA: TGTGCCAGCTCACCACCGGGGGATGAGCAGTTCTTC; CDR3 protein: CASSPPGDEQFF
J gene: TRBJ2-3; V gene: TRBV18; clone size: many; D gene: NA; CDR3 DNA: TGTGCCAGCTCCCCCGGAGGGGGGCACGGGGATACGCAGTATTTT; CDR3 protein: CASSPGGGHGDTQYF
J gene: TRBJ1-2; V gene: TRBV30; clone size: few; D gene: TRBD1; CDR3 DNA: TGTGCCTGGACAGGGGGCGGCTATGGCTACACCTTC; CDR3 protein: CAWTGGGYGYTF
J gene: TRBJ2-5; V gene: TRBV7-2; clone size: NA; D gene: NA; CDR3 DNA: TGTGCCAGCAGCCGAAGCGGGCTAGGTCGCCAGCCTCAAGAGACCCAGTACTTC; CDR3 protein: CASSRSGLGRQPQETQYF
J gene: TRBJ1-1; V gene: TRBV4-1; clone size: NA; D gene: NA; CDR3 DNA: TGCGCCAGCAGCCAAGACATATGGAACACTGAAGCTTTCTTT; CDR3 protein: CASSQDIWNTEAFF
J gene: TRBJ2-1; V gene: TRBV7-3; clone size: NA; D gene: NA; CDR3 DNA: TGTGCCAGCAGCTCGGGGCCCTTAAATGAGCAGTTCTTC; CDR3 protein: CASSSGPLNEQFF
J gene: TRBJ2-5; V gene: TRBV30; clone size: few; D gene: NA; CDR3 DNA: TGTGCCTGGGCCCGTGACGAGGTTGGGACCCAGTACTTC; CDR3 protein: CAWARDEVGTQYF
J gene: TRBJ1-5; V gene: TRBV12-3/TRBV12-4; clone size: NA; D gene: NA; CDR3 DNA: TGTGCCAGCAGTTTGCGCGGGGTTCAGCCCCAGCATTTT; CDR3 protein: CASSLRGVQPQHF
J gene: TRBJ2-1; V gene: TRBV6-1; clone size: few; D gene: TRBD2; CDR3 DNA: TGTGCCAGGTCTAATAGCGGGAGGGCGGGGAATGAGCAGTTCTTC; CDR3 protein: CARSNSGRAGNEQFF
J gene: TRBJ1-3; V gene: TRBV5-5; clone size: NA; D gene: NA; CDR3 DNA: TGTGCCAGCAGCTTGGAAGGGTTAGGAAACACCATATATTTT; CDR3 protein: CASSLEGLGNTIYF
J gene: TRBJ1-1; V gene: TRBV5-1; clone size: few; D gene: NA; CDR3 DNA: TGCGCCAGCAGCCCACGGGGTAGGGGAAGTACGTTCACTGAAGCTTTCTTT; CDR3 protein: CASSPRGRGSTFTEAFF
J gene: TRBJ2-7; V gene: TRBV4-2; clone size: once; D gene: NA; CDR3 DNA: TGTGCCAGCAGCCAAGATCCAGGGGCACCGGTCGAGCAGTACTTC; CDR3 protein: CASSQDPGAPVEQYF
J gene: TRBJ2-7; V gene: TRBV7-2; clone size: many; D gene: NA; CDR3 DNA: TGTGCCAGCAGCCGATTTGTTTTGGACGAGCAGTACTTC; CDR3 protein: CASSRFVLDEQYF